These T cell receptor beta chains were read from a single sample in a study of blood T cell repertoires in COVID-19. Measured with immunoSEQ multiplex PCR; TCRdb has only the in-frame clones, and not every one. In the table there are around 63,000 clones, 70% to 90% of which are singletons. Specimen: peripheral blood. These receptors came from a man in his fifties with active COVID-19. The CDR3 runs from the conserved cysteine through the conserved F or W. Some rows have no size entry. The others give once, few or many, or a class for an expanded clone.

j_call v_call clone_size cdr3_aa
TRBJ2-1 TRBV5-8 . CASSLALGTSGIFNEQFF
TRBJ2-6 TRBV7-2 . CASREGSGANVLTF
TRBJ2-3 TRBV5-8 . CASSLRPSFGTDTQYF
TRBJ2-3 TRBV2 . CASSDTRLALTDTQYF
TRBJ2-4 TRBV5-5 . CASSPPGQDIQYF
TRBJ1-6 TRBV28 few CASGSDGQSRNSPLHF
TRBJ1-1 TRBV2 once CASSAENTEAFF
TRBJ1-4 TRBV19 . CASSRRDGGLFF
TRBJ2-1 TRBV12-5 . CASGLVMGGGNEQFF
TRBJ2-2 TRBV11-1 few CASANWGLAGTGELFF
TRBJ2-3 TRBV9 . CASSVASGTDTQYF
TRBJ1-2 TRBV4-1 . CASSQDQVDNYGYTF
TRBJ2-6 TRBV6-5 . CASSYQYRSGANVLTF
TRBJ2-3 TRBV5-6 . CASSFYRDGTDTQYF
TRBJ2-1 TRBV19 . CASIRSGGLYNEQFF
TRBJ2-7 TRBV14 once CASSHVNEQYF
TRBJ2-2 TRBV7-8 . CASSRLAGSFSGELFF
TRBJ1-1 TRBV19 . CASSPQRAAPNTEAFF
TRBJ1-4 TRBV6-7 . CASSYSWQGWNEKLFF
TRBJ2-7 TRBV7-9 . CASSFSTQSYEQYF
TRBJ2-6 TRBV15 once CATATGGAGANVLTF
TRBJ2-7 TRBV6-5 . CASRRDSYEQYF
TRBJ1-2 TRBV4-1 . CASSQGGRTQTYGYTF
TRBJ1-1 TRBV6-5 . CASSEAGGTEAFF
TRBJ2-3 TRBV2 . CASRLEGGAIDTQYF
TRBJ1-3 TRBV3-1/TRBV3-2 . CASSQARQGGNTIYF
TRBJ1-2 TRBV5-8 . CASSLDRGNRGGYTF
TRBJ1-1 TRBV5-1 . CASSFSGDLPEAFF
TRBJ2-5 TRBV3-1/TRBV3-2 . CASSYFDREETQYF
TRBJ1-1 TRBV27 . CASSLSSTGYTEAFF
TRBJ1-5 TRBV19 . CASSIDPGYSNQPQHF
TRBJ2-7 TRBV6-6 . CASSLKGQGEHEQYF
TRBJ1-2 TRBV2 . CAGLEDTGGSGYTF
TRBJ2-5 TRBV19 . CATRSGGTQYF
TRBJ1-4 TRBV5-5 . CASSSGGDGYEKLFF
TRBJ2-5 TRBV5-1 . CASSFSRGVGETQYF
TRBJ2-7 TRBV5-5 . CASSRRMTGDREQYF
TRBJ1-6 TRBV9 . CASSVDGNNSPLHF
TRBJ1-2 TRBV19 . CASRSDSPNYGYTF
TRBJ1-2 TRBV10-3 . CAISADRGIFGYTF
TRBJ1-2 TRBV28 . CASRFRALLFNYGYTF
TRBJ1-2 TRBV5-4 few CASRMTGNYGYTF
TRBJ2-1 TRBV4-2 . CASSHGAGGLYNEQFF